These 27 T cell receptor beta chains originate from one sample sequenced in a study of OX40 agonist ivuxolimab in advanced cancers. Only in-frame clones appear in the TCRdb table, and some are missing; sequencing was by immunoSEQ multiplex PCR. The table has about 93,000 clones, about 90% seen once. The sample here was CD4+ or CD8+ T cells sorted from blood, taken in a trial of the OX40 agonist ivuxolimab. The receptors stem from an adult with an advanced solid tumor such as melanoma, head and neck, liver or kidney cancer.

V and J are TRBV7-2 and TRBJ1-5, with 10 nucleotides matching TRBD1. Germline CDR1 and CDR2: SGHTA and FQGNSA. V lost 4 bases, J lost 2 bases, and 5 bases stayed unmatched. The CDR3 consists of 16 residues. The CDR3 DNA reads TGTGCCAGCAGCTCCTACGGGACAGGGGGCAATCAGCCCCAGCATTTT. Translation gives CASSSYGTGGNQPQHF.

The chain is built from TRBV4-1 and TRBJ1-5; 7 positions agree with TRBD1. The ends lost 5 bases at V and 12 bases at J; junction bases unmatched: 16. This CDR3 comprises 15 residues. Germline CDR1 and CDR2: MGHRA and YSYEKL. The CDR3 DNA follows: TGCGCCAGCAGCGAACAGGGGACCCCCGGGCTAGGCCAGCATTTT. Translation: CASSEQGTPGLGQHF.

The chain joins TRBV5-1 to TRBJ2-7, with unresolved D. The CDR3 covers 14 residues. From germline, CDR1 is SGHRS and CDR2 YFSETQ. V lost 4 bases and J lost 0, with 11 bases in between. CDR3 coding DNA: TGCGCCAGCAGCCCGCAGGAGAGCTCCTACGAGCAGTACTTC. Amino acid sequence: CASSPQESSYEQYF.

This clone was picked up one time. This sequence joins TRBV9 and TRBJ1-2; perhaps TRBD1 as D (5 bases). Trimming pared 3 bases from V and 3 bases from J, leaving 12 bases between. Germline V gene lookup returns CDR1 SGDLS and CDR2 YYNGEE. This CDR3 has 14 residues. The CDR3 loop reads CASSGTAGYYGYTF. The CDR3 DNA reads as TGTGCCAGCAGCGGGACTGCAGGGTACTATGGCTACACCTTC.

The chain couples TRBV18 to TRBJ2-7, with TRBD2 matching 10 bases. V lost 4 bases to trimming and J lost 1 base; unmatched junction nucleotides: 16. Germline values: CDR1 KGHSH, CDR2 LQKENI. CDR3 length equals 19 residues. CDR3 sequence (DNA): TGTGCCAGCTCACTCCGCCCGATGCATAGCGGGGGGCCTTCCTACGAGCAGTACTTC. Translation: CASSLRPMHSGGPSYEQYF.

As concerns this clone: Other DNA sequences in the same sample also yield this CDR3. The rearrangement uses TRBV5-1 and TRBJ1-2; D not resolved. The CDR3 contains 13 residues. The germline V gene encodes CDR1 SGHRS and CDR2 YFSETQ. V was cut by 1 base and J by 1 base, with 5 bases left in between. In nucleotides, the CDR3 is TGCGCCAGCAGCTTGAGTATTAACTATGGCTACACCTTC. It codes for CASSLSINYGYTF.

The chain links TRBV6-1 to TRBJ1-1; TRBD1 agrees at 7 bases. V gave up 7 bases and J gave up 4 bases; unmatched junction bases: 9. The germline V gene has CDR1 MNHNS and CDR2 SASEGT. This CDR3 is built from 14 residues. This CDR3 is CASIQGGSGTEAFF. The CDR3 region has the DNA TGTGCCAGCATTCAGGGGGGCTCCGGCACTGAAGCTTTCTTT.

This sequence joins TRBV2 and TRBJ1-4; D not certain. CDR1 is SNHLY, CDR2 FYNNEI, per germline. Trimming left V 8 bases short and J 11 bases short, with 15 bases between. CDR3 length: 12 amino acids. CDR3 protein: CASGRAVRKLFF. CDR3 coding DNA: TGTGCCAGCGGGAGGGCCGTTCGGAAACTGTTTTTT.

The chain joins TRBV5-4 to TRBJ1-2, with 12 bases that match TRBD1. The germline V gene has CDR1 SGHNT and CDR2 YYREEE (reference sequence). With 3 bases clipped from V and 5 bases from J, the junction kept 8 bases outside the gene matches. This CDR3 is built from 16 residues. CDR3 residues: CASSSGTGGAGYGYTF. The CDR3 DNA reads TGTGCCAGCAGCTCCGGGACAGGGGGCGCTGGGTATGGCTACACCTTC. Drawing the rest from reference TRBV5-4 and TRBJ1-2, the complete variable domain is ETGVTQSPTHLIKTRGQQVTLRCSSQSGHNTVSWYQQALGQGPQFIFQYYREEENGRGNFPPRFSGLQFPNYSSELNVNALELDDSALYLCASSSGTGGAGYGYTFGSGTRLTVV.

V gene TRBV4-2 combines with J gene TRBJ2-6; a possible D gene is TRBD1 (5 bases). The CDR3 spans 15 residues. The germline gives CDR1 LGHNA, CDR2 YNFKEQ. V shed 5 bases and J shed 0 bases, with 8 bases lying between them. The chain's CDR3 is CASSFGHSGANVLTF. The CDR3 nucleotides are TGTGCCAGCAGCTTCGGACACTCTGGGGCCAACGTCCTGACTTTC.

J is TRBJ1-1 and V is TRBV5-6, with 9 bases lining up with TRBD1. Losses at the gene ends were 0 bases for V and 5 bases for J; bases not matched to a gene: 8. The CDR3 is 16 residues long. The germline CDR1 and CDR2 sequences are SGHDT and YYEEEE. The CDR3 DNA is TGTGCCAGCAGCTTGGCCCACAGGGGGCCGGGGACTGAAGCTTTCTTT. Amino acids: CASSLAHRGPGTEAFF. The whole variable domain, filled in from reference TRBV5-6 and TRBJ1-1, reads DAGVTQSPTHLIKTRGQQVTLRCSPKSGHDTVSWYQQALGQGPQFIFQYYEEEERQRGNFPDRFSGHQFPNYSSELNVNALLLGDSALYLCASSLAHRGPGTEAFFGQGTRLTVV.

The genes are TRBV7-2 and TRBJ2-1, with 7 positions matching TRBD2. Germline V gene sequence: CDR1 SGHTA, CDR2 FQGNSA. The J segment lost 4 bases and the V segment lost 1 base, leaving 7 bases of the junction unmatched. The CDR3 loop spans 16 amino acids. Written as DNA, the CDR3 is TGTGCCAGCAGCTTAGAAGTCGGGGGGTGGTACAATGAGCAGTTCTTC. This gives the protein CASSLEVGGWYNEQFF.

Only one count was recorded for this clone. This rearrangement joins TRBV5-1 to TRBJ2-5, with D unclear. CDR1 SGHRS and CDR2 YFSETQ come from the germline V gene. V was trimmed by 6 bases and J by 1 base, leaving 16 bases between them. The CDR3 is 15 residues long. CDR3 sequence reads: CASTFDIVIQETQYF. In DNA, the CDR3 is TGCGCCAGCACCTTTGATATAGTTATCCAAGAGACCCAGTACTTC.

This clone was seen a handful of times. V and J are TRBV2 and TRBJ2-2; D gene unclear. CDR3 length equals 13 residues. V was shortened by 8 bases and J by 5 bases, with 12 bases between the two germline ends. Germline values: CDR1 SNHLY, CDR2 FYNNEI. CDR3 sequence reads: CASGSSRTGELFF. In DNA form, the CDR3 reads TGTGCCAGCGGCTCAAGTCGGACCGGGGAGCTGTTTTTT.

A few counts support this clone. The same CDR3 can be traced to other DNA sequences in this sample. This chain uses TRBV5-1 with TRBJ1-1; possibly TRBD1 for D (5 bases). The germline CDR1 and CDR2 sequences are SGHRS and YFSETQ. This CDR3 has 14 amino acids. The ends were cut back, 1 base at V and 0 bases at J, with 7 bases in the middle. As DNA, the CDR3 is TGCGCCAGCAGCTTGCAGGGCATGAACACTGAAGCTTTCTTT. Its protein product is CASSLQGMNTEAFF.

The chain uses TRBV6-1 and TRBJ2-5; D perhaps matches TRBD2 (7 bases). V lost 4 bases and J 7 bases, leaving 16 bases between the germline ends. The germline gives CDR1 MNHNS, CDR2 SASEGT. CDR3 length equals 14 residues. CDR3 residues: CASSVGGPTGTQYF. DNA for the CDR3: TGTGCCAGCAGTGTGGGGGGGCCCACCGGGACCCAGTACTTC.

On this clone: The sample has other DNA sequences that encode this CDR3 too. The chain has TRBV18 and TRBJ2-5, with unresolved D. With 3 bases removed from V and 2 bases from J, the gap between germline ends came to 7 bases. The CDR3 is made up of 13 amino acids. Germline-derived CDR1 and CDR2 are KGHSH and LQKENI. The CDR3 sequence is CASSPQGQETQYF. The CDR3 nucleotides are TGTGCCAGCTCACCTCAAGGGCAAGAGACCCAGTACTTC.

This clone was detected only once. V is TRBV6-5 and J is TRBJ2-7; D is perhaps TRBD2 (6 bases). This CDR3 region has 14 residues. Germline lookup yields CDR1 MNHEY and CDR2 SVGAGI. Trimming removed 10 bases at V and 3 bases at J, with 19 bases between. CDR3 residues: CATKAAGWGYEQYF. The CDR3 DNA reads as TGTGCCACCAAGGCAGCGGGTTGGGGCTACGAGCAGTACTTC.

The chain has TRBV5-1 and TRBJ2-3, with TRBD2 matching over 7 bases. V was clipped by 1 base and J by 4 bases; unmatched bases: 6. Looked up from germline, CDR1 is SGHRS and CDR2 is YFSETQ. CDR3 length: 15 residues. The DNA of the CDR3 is TGCGCCAGCAGCTTGAGGGCGGGAGAGGCAGATACGCAGTATTTT. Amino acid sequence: CASSLRAGEADTQYF.

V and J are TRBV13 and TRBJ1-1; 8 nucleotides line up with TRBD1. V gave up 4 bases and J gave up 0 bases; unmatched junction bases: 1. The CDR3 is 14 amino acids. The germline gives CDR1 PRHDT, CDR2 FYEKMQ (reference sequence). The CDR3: CASSSTGVNTEAFF. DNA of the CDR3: TGTGCCAGCAGCTCGACAGGGGTGAACACTGAAGCTTTCTTT.

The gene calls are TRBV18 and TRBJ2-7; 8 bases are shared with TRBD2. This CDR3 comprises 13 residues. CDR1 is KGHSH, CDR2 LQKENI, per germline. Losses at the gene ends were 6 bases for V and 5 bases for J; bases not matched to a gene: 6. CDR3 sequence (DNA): TGTGCCAGCTCCGGGGGACTAGAGAACGAGCAGTACTTC. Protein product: CASSGGLENEQYF.

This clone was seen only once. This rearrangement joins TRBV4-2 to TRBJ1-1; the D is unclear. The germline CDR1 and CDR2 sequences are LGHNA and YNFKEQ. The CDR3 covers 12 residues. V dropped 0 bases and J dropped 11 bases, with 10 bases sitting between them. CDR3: CASSQERNRAFF. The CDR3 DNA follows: TGTGCCAGCAGCCAAGAAAGGAATCGGGCTTTCTTT.

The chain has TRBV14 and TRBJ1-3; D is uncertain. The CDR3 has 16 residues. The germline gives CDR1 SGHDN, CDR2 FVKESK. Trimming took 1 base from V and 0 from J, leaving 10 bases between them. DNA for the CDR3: TGTGCCAGCAGCCAAGTTGCATCAGGCTCTGGAAACACCATATATTTT. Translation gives CASSQVASGSGNTIYF.

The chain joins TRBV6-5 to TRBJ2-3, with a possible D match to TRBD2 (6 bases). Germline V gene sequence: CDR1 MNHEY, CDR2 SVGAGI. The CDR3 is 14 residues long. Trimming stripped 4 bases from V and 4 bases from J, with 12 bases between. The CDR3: CASSSIWRADTQYF. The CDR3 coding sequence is TGTGCCAGCAGTTCAATTTGGAGGGCAGATACGCAGTATTTT.

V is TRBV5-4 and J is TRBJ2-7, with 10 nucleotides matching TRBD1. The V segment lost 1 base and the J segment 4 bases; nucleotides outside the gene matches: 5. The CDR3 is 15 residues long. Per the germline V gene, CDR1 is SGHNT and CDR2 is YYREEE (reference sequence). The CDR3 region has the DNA TGTGCCAGCAGCTTGCCCGGGACAGGGGTTTACGAGCAGTACTTC. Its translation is CASSLPGTGVYEQYF.

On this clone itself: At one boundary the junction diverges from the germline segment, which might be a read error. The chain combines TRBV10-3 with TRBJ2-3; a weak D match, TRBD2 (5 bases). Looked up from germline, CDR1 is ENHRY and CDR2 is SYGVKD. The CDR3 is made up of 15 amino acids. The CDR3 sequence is CASSYWESSTDTQYF. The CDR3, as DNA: TGTGCCAGCAGTTATTGGGAGTCTAGCACAGATACGCAGTATTTT.

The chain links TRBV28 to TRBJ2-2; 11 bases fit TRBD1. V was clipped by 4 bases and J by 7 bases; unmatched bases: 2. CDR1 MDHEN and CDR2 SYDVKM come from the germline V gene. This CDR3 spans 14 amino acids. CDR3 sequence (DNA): TGTGCCAGCAGTTCAGGGACAGGGGGCGGGGAGCTGTTTTTT. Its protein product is CASSSGTGGGELFF.